The next 9 T cell receptor beta chains were all read from a single sample in a study of cytomegalovirus exposure and HLA in healthy donors. PCR primers comprised 60 Vbeta and 13 Jbeta primers. Data came from immunoSEQ multiplex PCR; TCRdb stores just in-frame clones and leaves some out. The sample records 95,000 to 100,000 clones, 75% being singletons. Sequenced: PBMCs. These receptors were taken from a man aged 50 to 59 in good health and CMV-seronegative.

This chain links TRBV5-6 with TRBJ1-6, with D perhaps TRBD1 (5 bases). The CDR3 spans 16 residues. Per germline, CDR1 SGHDT and CDR2 YYEEEE. The ends were cut back, 4 bases at V and 3 bases at J, with 14 bases in the middle. The CDR3 DNA reads TGTGCCAGCAGCAGGGGTAGTGTAAACTATAATTCACCCCTCCACTTT. This encodes CASSRGSVNYNSPLHF. Supplemented by reference TRBV5-6 and TRBJ1-6, the full variable domain reads DAGVTQSPTHLIKTRGQQVTLRCSPKSGHDTVSWYQQALGQGPQFIFQYYEEEERQRGNFPDRFSGHQFPNYSSELNVNALLLGDSALYLCASSRGSVNYNSPLHFGNGTRLTVT.

This chain uses TRBV5-1 with TRBJ1-1; D ambiguous. CDR1 and CDR2 from the germline V gene are SGHRS and YFSETQ. CDR3 length: 15 residues. Between the trimmed V and J ends, which lost 0 bases and 0 bases, there was a span of 9 bases. CDR3 sequence: CASSLDGSLNTEAFF. CDR3 in DNA: TGCGCCAGCAGCTTGGATGGGAGCCTGAACACTGAAGCTTTCTTT.

This chain uses TRBV18 with TRBJ2-3; 10 positions match TRBD1. Unmatched junction bases numbered 5, after V lost 4 bases and J lost 1 base. The CDR3 spans 16 residues. CDR1 and CDR2 (germline): KGHSH, LQKENI. The CDR3 DNA is TGTGCCAGCTCACGGGACAGGGGCCTTGGCACAGATACGCAGTATTTT. Protein sequence: CASSRDRGLGTDTQYF.

The rearrangement joins TRBV14 to TRBJ2-1; possibly TRBD1 for D (5 bases). V lost 3 bases and J 9 bases, leaving 15 bases between the germline ends. This CDR3 has 14 amino acids. The germline CDR1 and CDR2 sequences are SGHDN and FVKESK. CDR3 sequence reads: CASSQTTGYREQFF. CDR3 sequence (DNA): TGTGCCAGCAGCCAGACCACAGGTTACCGTGAGCAGTTCTTC. The full variable domain, rest sourced from reference TRBV14 and TRBJ2-1, is EAGVTQFPSHSVIEKGQTVTLRCDPISGHDNLYWYRRVMGKEIKFLLHFVKESKQDESGMPNNRFLAERTGGTYSTLKVQPAELEDSGVYFCASSQTTGYREQFFGPGTRLTVL.

The chain uses TRBV19 and TRBJ1-3, with D possibly being TRBD1 (5 bases). The V gene lost 3 bases and the J gene lost 2 bases, with 14 bases spanning the gap. Per germline, CDR1 LNHDA and CDR2 SQIVND (reference sequence). This CDR3 contains 16 residues. The CDR3: CASSIPFSRAGNTIYF. DNA for the CDR3: TGTGCCAGTAGTATTCCTTTTTCCAGGGCTGGAAACACCATATATTTT.

This clone has more than one count but fewer than ten. The rearrangement joins TRBV7-9 to TRBJ2-7; D gene uncertain. The germline V and J ends were trimmed by 5 bases and 0 bases, with 14 bases remaining between them. There are 15 residues in the CDR3. Germline assignment: CDR1 SEHNR and CDR2 FQNEAQ (reference sequence). CDR3 sequence: CASSRHEKSSYEQYF. CDR3 coding DNA: TGTGCCAGCAGCCGACATGAGAAGAGCTCCTACGAGCAGTACTTC.

The rearrangement links TRBV9 to TRBJ2-7, with D perhaps matching TRBD1 (5 bases). With 4 bases removed from V and 6 bases from J, the gap between germline ends came to 17 bases. The CDR3 length is 14 residues. In germline, CDR1 is SGDLS, CDR2 YYNGEE. The CDR3 reads CASSRLDSHREQYF. CDR3 bases: TGTGCCAGCAGCCGCCTCGACAGCCACCGCGAGCAGTACTTC.

This clone was seen just once. This rearrangement joins TRBV28 to TRBJ2-1; 7 nucleotides line up with TRBD1. Germline lookup yields CDR1 MDHEN and CDR2 SYDVKM. The V gene end was trimmed by 6 bases and the J gene end by 6 bases; junction bases not matched to a gene: 8. This CDR3 has 14 amino acids. The CDR3 spells CASRPTGMGNEQFF. The CDR3 nucleotides read TGTGCCAGCAGGCCGACAGGGATGGGCAATGAGCAGTTCTTC.

This clone was picked up a small number of times. V is TRBV5-4 and J is TRBJ2-5; a weak D match, TRBD2 (6 bases). Looked up from germline, CDR1 is SGHNT and CDR2 is YYREEE (reference sequence). CDR3 length equals 16 residues. Trimming removed 4 bases at V and 5 bases at J, with 21 bases between. CDR3 sequence: CASSPPGSLKVETQYF. The CDR3 nucleotides are TGTGCCAGCAGCCCCCCCGGGAGCCTGAAGGTGGAGACCCAGTACTTC.